The 15 T cell receptor beta chains presented below share a single source sample, sequenced in a study of CD8+ T cells in alopecia areata. Treatment indicated: oral pan-JAK inhibitor, 5-10 mg twice daily. TCR sequencing used cDNA made by reverse transcription of extracted RNA. Sequencing used immunoSEQ multiplex PCR; TCRdb keeps in-frame clones, though not all of them. The repertoire has 90,000 to 120,000 clones, roughly 84% of them found once; the top ten carry under 25%. The source was CD8+ T cells sorted from blood, collected at week 24, from a patient treated with tofacitinib. All receptors derive from a human donor with alopecia areata.

This clone was found a few times. The J gene is TRBJ2-2, the V gene TRBV9, with unresolved D. Germline V gene lookup returns CDR1 SGDLS and CDR2 YYNGEE. Between the trimmed V and J ends, which lost 1 base and 5 bases, there was a span of 12 bases. The CDR3 length is 15 residues. This chain's CDR3 is CASSVIGETTGELFF. CDR3 DNA: TGTGCCAGCAGCGTAATAGGAGAAACAACCGGGGAGCTGTTTTTT.

The chain has TRBV5-4 and TRBJ2-7; tentatively, D is TRBD1 or TRBD2 (5 bases each). Germline V gene data show CDR1 as SGHNT and CDR2 as YYREEE (reference sequence). V lost 3 bases and J lost 2, with 15 bases in between. This CDR3 region has 15 residues. As DNA, the CDR3 is TGTGCCAGCAGCTCGCCGGGACGGAGGACCTACGAGCAGTACTTC. This sequence encodes CASSSPGRRTYEQYF.

CDR3 protein: CASSYWDRATEAFF. CDR3 in DNA: TGTGCCAGCAGTTACTGGGACAGGGCCACTGAAGCTTTCTTT. The gene calls are TRBV6-5 and TRBJ1-1, with TRBD1 identical over 9 bases. Germline lookup yields CDR1 MNHEY and CDR2 SVGAGI. The CDR3 has 14 amino acids. Germline trimming cut 1 base from V and 4 bases from J; bases unmatched to any gene: 1.

The chain uses TRBV7-9 and TRBJ1-3, with unresolved D. Deletions cut 1 base from V and 3 bases from J, with 10 bases between. This CDR3 has 15 amino acids. The V gene's germline CDR1 is SEHNR and CDR2 FQNEAQ (reference sequence). In DNA, the CDR3 is TGTGCCAGCAGCTTAGAGGTAGTGGATGGAAACACCATATATTTT. It codes for CASSLEVVDGNTIYF.

The chain joins TRBV4-1 to TRBJ2-3, with a tentative D call TRBD2 (6 bases). In germline, CDR1 is MGHRA, CDR2 YSYEKL. This CDR3 contains 13 residues. V dropped 4 bases and J dropped 4 bases, with 9 bases sitting between them. The CDR3 DNA is TGCGCCAGCAGCCCAGGGACTTCAGATACGCAGTATTTT. The encoded protein is CASSPGTSDTQYF.

The rearrangement uses TRBV2 and TRBJ1-2; 11 nucleotides align to TRBD1. Trimming cost V 6 bases and J 8 bases; bases outside gene matches: 8. Germline V CDR1 and CDR2: SNHLY, FYNNEI. The CDR3 has 14 residues. The CDR3 loop reads CASRIGQGAGGYTF. CDR3 DNA sequence: TGTGCCAGCAGGATTGGACAGGGGGCCGGGGGCTACACCTTC.

This clone has just a few counts. The rearrangement joins TRBV7-9 to TRBJ1-1; D remains ambiguous. V was shortened by 2 bases and J by 4 bases, with 2 bases between the two germline ends. CDR1 is SEHNR and CDR2 is FQNEAQ in the germline V gene (reference sequence). The length of the CDR3 is 11 residues. The CDR3 region is CASSLRTEAFF. In nucleotides, the CDR3 is TGTGCCAGCAGCTTACGCACTGAAGCTTTCTTT.

The rearrangement joins TRBV2 to TRBJ2-2; TRBD2 matches at 9 bases. V shed 6 bases and J 7 bases; nucleotides not matched to a gene: 18. Germline V lookup: CDR1 SNHLY, CDR2 FYNNEI. The CDR3 is made up of 18 amino acids. The CDR3 loop is CASRGIWTSAIIDGELFF. The CDR3 nucleotides read TGTGCCAGCAGGGGGATTTGGACTAGCGCGATTATCGACGGGGAGCTGTTTTTT.

This chain connects TRBV11-3 to TRBJ2-1; 13 nucleotides match TRBD2. CDR1 and CDR2 (germline): SGHNT, YENEEA. This CDR3 is 16 amino acids long. V trimming: 7 bases; J trimming: 7 bases; junction bases outside the gene matches: 10. CDR3 coding DNA: TGTGCCAGCACCTTTCCACTAGCGGGGGGGAGGAATGAGCAGTTCTTC. Translated: CASTFPLAGGRNEQFF.

This sequence joins TRBV7-9 and TRBJ1-2, with 9 bases identical to TRBD1. V was clipped by 5 bases and J by 0 bases; unmatched bases: 7. The CDR3 totals 16 residues. The germline CDR1 and CDR2 sequences are SEHNR and FQNEAQ (reference sequence). CDR3 in amino acids: CASSPTTGGPNYGYTF. The DNA of the CDR3 is TGTGCCAGCAGCCCAACGACAGGGGGGCCTAACTATGGCTACACCTTC. Variable domain in full (rest from reference TRBV7-9 and TRBJ1-2): DTGVSQNPRHKITKRGQNVTFRCDPISEHNRLYWYRQTLGQGPEFLTYFQNEAQLEKSRLLSDRFSAERPKGSFSTLEIQRTEQGDSAMYLCASSPTTGGPNYGYTFGSGTRLTVV.

This chain connects TRBV28 to TRBJ2-7; 10 bases fit TRBD1. This CDR3 has 13 residues. V dropped 3 bases and J dropped 9; count of bases not matched to a gene: 5. Germline loops: CDR1 MDHEN, CDR2 SYDVKM. This CDR3 reads CASSFRDRGAQYF. The CDR3 DNA is TGTGCCAGCAGTTTCCGGGACAGGGGAGCGCAGTACTTC.

The CDR3 nucleotides read TGTGCCAGCAGTTTAGCGGACAGCCCCCACTACGAGCAGTACTTC. Its protein is CASSLADSPHYEQYF. The chain employs TRBV27 and TRBJ2-7; a weak D match, TRBD1 (6 bases). The V end was cut by 2 bases, the J end by 3 bases, with 14 bases between. This CDR3 is 15 amino acids long. The germline gives CDR1 MNHEY, CDR2 SMNVEV (reference sequence).

V is TRBV4-1 and J is TRBJ2-7, with D hard to call. Germline V CDR1 and CDR2: MGHRA, YSYEKL. This CDR3 is built from 14 residues. V lost 1 base, J lost 4 bases, and 11 bases lay in between. The DNA of the CDR3 is TGCGCCAGCAGCCAAGCTCCTCTGGTTTACGAGCAGTACTTC. Translation gives CASSQAPLVYEQYF.

J is TRBJ2-1 and V is TRBV30, with TRBD2 identical over 12 bases. CDR1 is GTSNPN, CDR2 SVGIG, per germline (reference sequence). The trim removed 2 bases at V and 8 bases at J, leaving 7 bases unmatched. This CDR3 comprises 15 residues. CDR3 in amino acids: CAWSTLAGGMDEQFF. CDR3 DNA sequence: TGTGCCTGGAGTACACTAGCGGGGGGTATGGATGAGCAGTTCTTC.

The V call is TRBV7-9, the J call TRBJ2-7, with D perhaps matching TRBD1 (5 bases). From germline, CDR1 is SEHNR and CDR2 FQNEAQ (reference sequence). V dropped 5 bases and J dropped 3 bases, with 8 bases sitting between them. The CDR3 length is 12 residues. The DNA for the CDR3 is TGTGCCAGCAGCATGACAGTCTACGAGCAGTACTTC. Translation: CASSMTVYEQYF.